This T cell receptor (beta chain) was retrieved from a study of Ad26.COV2.S vaccination and SARS-CoV-2 variants. Study conclusions and caveats: Substantial breadth was reported for post-vaccination spike-specific CD8+ and CD4+ T cells.

Details on this clone: What it binds is unknown.

Treatment described: around 19 received Ad26.COV2.S at low or high dose, single or two shots; about five received placebo; per-sample allocation not given. Following the first vaccine or placebo injection, samples were taken on day 63. Only in-frame clones appear in the TCRdb table, and some are missing; sequencing was by immunoSEQ multiplex PCR. The table records some 410,000 clones, 80% to 95% of them present only once. The CDR3 runs to 15 residues. The V gene lost 3 bases and the J gene lost 2 bases, with 7 bases spanning the gap. CDR1 and CDR2 from the germline V gene are KGHDR and SFDVKD. This sequence originates from a person aged 18 to 65 who received the Ad26.COV2.S COVID-19 vaccine or a placebo. The material was peripheral blood, obtained in a trial of Ad26.COV2.S vaccine versus placebo. V gene TRBV24-1 combines with J gene TRBJ2-6; D is possibly TRBD2 (6 bases). The CDR3 region is CATSDRGTGANVLTF. CDR3 sequence (DNA): TGTGCCACCAGTGATCGGGGGACTGGGGCCAACGTCCTGACTTTC.